The TCR beta chain under discussion was sequenced for a study of early T cells in non-severe SARS-CoV-2 infection. This clonotype has ten or more counts. In the library, individual cDNA molecules carried attached unique molecular identifiers. TCRdb reprocessed the 5' RACE reads with MiXCR, giving one entry per CDR3 protein. Of more than 65,000 distinct CDR3 sequences listed, 10% to 15% are singletons. This clonotype originated in an adult who was a healthcare worker with PCR-confirmed SARS-CoV-2 infection or an uninfected control (not recorded which). Specimen: whole blood.

CDR3 protein: CASSTGTRENQPQHF. CDR3 coding DNA: TGTGCCAGCAGTACCGGGACTCGGGAAAATCAGCCCCAGCATTTT. The J gene is TRBJ1-5, the V gene TRBV2; tentative D call: TRBD1 (5 bases). CDR3 length: 15 residues. Per germline, CDR1 SNHLY and CDR2 FYNNEI. Trimming removed 5 bases from V and 4 bases from J, with 15 bases in between.